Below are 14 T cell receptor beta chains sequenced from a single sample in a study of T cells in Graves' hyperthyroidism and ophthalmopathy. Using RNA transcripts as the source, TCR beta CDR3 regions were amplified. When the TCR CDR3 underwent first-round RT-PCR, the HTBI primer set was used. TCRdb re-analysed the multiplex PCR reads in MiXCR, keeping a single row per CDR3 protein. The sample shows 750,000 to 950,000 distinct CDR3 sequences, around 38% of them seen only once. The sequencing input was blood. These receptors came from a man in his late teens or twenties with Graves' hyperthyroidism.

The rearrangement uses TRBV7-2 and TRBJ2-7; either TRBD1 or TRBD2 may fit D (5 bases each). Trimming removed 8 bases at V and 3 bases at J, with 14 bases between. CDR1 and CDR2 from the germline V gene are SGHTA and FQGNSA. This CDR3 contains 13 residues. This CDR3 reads CASGEGELYEQYF. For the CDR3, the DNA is TGTGCCAGCGGGGAAGGGGAGCTCTACGAGCAGTACTTC.

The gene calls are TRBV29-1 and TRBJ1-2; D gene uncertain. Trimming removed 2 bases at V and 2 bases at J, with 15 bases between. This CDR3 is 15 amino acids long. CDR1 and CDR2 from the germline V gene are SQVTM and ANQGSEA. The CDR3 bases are TGCAGCGTTGAACCTTGGAGCTCTGGAAACTATGGCTACACCTTC. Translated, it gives CSVEPWSSGNYGYTF.

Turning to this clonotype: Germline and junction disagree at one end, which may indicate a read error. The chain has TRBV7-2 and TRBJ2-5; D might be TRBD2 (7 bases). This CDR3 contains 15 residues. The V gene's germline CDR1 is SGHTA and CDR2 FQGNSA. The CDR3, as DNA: TGTGCCAGCAGCTTAGTGGGGGGCGCGGGGGAGACCCAGTGCTTC. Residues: CASSLVGGAGETQCF.

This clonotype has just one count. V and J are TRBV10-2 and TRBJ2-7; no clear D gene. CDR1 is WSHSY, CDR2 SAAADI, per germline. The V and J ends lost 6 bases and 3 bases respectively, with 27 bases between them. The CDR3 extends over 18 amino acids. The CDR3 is CASSQEVPFPLGHYEQYF. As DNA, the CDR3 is TGCGCCAGCAGCCAAGAGGTTCCATTCCCCTTAGGCCACTACGAGCAGTACTTC.

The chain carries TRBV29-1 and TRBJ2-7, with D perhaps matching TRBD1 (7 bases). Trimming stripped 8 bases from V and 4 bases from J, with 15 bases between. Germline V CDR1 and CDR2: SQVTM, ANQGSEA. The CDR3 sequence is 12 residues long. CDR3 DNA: TGCAGCAGTTGGGCAGGGGGGTACGAGCAGTACTTC. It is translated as CSSWAGGYEQYF.

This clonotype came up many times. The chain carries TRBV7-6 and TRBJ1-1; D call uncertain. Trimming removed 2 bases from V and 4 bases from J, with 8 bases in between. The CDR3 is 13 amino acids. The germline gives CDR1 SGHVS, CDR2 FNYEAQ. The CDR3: CASSLKAGTEAFF. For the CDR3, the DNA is TGTGCCAGCAGCTTAAAGGCTGGCACTGAAGCTTTCTTT.

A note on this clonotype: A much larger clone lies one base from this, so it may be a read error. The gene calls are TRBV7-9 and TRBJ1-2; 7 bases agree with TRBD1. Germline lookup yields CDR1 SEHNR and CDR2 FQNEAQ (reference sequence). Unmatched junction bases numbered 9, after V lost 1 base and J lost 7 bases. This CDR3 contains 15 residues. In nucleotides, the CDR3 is TGTGCCAGCAGCTTAGGACAGGGAGAAACTATTGGCTACACCTTC. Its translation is CASSLGQGETIGYTF.

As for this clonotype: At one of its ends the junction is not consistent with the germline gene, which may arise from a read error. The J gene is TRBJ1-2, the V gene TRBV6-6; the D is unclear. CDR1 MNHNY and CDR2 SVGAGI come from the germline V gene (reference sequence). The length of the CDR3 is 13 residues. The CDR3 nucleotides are TGTGCCATCAGTGAACAGTTTTCCTATGGCTACACCTTC. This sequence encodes CAISEQFSYGYTF.

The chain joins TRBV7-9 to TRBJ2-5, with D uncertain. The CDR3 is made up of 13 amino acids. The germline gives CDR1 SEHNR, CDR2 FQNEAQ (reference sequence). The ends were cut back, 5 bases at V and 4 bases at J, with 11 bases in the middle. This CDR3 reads CASSQNRLETQYF. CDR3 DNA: TGTGCCAGCAGCCAAAACCGCCTAGAGACCCAGTACTTC.

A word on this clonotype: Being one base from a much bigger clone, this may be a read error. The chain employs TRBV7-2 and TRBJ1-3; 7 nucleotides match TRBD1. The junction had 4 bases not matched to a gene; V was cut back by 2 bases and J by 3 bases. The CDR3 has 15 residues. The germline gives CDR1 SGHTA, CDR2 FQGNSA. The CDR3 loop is CASSLQGVFGNTIYF. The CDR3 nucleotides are TGTGCCAGCAGCTTACAGGGGGTCTTTGGAAACACCATATATTTT.

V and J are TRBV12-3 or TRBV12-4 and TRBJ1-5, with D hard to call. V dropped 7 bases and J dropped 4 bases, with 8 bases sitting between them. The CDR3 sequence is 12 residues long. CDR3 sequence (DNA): TGTGCCAGCAATCATTGGAATCAGCCCCAGCATTTT. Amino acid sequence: CASNHWNQPQHF.

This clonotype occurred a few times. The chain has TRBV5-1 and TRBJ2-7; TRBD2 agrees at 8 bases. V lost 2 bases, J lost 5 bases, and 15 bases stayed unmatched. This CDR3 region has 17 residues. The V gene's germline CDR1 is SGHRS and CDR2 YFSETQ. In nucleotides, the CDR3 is TGCGCCAGCAGCTTTAGCGGGACACTCGACCCTCTGGACGAGCAGTACTTC. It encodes CASSFSGTLDPLDEQYF.

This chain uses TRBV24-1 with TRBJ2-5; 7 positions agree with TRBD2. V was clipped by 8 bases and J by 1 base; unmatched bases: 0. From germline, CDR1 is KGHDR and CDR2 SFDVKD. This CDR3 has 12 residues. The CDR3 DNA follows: TGTGCCACCAAGCGGGGCCAAGAGACCCAGTACTTC. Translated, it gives CATKRGQETQYF.

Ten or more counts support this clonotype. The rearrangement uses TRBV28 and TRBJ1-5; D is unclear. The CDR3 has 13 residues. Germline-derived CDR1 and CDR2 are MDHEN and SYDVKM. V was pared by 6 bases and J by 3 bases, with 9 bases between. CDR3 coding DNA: TGTGCCAGCAGGAAGGACCACAATCAGCCCCAGCATTTT. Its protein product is CASRKDHNQPQHF. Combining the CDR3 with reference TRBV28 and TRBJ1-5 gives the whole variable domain DVKVTQSSRYLVKRTGEKVFLECVQDMDHENMFWYRQDPGLGLRLIYFSYDVKMKEKGDIPEGYSVSREKKERFSLILESASTNQTSMYLCASRKDHNQPQHFGDGTRLSIL.